The 21 T cell receptor beta chains below were found in one sample sequenced in a study of regulatory T cells in long-lasting Graves disease. To make TCR beta libraries, researchers used iRepertoire HTBI primers and Arm-PCR of CDR3 regions. TCRdb re-called the multiplex PCR reads with MiXCR, one entry per CDR3 protein. The top ten clones hold 14% of a sample with approximately 270,000 distinct CDR3 sequences, about 17% of them seen once. As to time point: newly diagnosed GD, antithyroid drugs for less than 3 months. The authors made the TCR library using RNA they extracted from PBMCs. This same sample was also part of a study on T cells in Graves' hyperthyroidism and ophthalmopathy.

Sequenced material: peripheral blood mononuclear cells (PBMCs), taken at new diagnosis, from a patient treated with antithyroid drugs. These receptors were collected from a woman younger than 45 with Graves disease.

This clonotype was counted ten times or more. This chain links TRBV20-1 with TRBJ2-2, with a tentative D call TRBD2 (7 bases). This CDR3 has 14 amino acids. V lost 6 bases to trimming and J lost 6 bases, with 17 bases between them. CDR1 is DFQATT and CDR2 is SNEGSKA in the germline V gene (reference sequence). The CDR3 region is CSAGGGGLAGELFF. The CDR3 DNA is TGCAGTGCAGGAGGGGGGGGGCTTGCCGGGGAGCTGTTTTTT.

Ten or more counts support this clonotype. V usage is TRBV28 and J usage is TRBJ1-1, with a weak D call TRBD1 (5 bases). The CDR3 extends over 14 amino acids. V lost 5 bases and J lost 3, with 13 bases in between. Germline V lookup: CDR1 MDHEN, CDR2 SYDVKM. CDR3 sequence: CASSPYRIDTEAFF. The DNA of the CDR3 is TGTGCCAGCAGTCCTTACAGGATCGACACTGAAGCTTTCTTT.

This clonotype was counted ten times or more. V gene TRBV6-1 combines with J gene TRBJ1-5, with 7 bases that match TRBD1. CDR1 MNHNS and CDR2 SASEGT come from the germline V gene. The CDR3 runs to 17 residues. The trim removed 7 bases at V and 0 bases at J, leaving 12 bases unmatched. This CDR3 is CASKEGAFIYSNQPQHF. In DNA form, the CDR3 reads TGTGCCAGCAAGGAGGGGGCGTTCATCTATAGCAATCAGCCCCAGCATTTT.

This clonotype was seen many times. The chain uses TRBV3-1 and TRBJ2-7; 9 nucleotides match TRBD2. The V and J ends lost 4 bases and 0 bases, in that order; junction bases with no gene match: 4. CDR1 is LGHDT and CDR2 is YNNKEL in the germline V gene (reference sequence). This CDR3 is built from 15 residues. CDR3 DNA sequence: TGTGCCAGCAGCCTTAGCGGGGGCAGCTCCTACGAGCAGTACTTC. Its protein is CASSLSGGSSYEQYF.

The rearrangement joins TRBV3-1 to TRBJ1-2, with D possibly TRBD1 on 5 matching bases. Germline V CDR1 and CDR2: LGHDT, YNNKEL (reference sequence). This CDR3 spans 14 amino acids. V was clipped by 5 bases and J by 1 base, with 11 bases between them. In nucleotides, the CDR3 is TGTGCCAGCAGCGGGGGGAACCGTAACTATGGCTACACCTTC. It yields the protein CASSGGNRNYGYTF. Supplemented by reference TRBV3-1 and TRBJ1-2, the full variable domain reads DTAVSQTPKYLVTQMGNDKSIKCEQNLGHDTMYWYKQDSKKFLKIMFSYNNKELIINETVPNRFSPKSPDKAHLNLHINSLELGDSAVYFCASSGGNRNYGYTFGSGTRLTVV.

There are many counts of this clonotype. The rearrangement joins TRBV20-1 to TRBJ2-7; a weak D match, TRBD2 (5 bases). V was cut by 3 bases and J by 6 bases, with 15 bases left in between. The germline gives CDR1 DFQATT, CDR2 SNEGSKA (reference sequence). The CDR3 extends over 13 amino acids. The CDR3 nucleotides read TGCAGTGCTAGCCCCAGAGGGTATCTCGAGCAGTACTTC. Amino acids: CSASPRGYLEQYF.

This clonotype was observed many times. The chain links TRBV20-1 to TRBJ1-2; D is undetermined. Germline-derived CDR1 and CDR2 are DFQATT and SNEGSKA (reference sequence). The CDR3 has 13 amino acids. Trimming removed 0 bases from V and 8 bases from J, with 13 bases in between. CDR3 nucleotides: TGCAGTGCTAGAGATCAAGGGAGGGTAGGCTACACCTTC. Protein product: CSARDQGRVGYTF.

With respect to this clonotype: Sequence at one end of the junction differs from germline and may be a read error. This rearrangement joins TRBV6-1 to TRBJ1-1, with 8 nucleotides matching TRBD1. The CDR3 contains 17 residues. Germline V gives CDR1 MNHNS, CDR2 SASEGT. Here the CDR3 DNA reads TGTGCCAGCACGGCCCGGTCAGGGGGCGCGTGGAACGCTGAAGCTTTCTTT. Translating it yields CASTARSGGAWNAEAFF.

This clonotype came up once. One end of the junction does not line up with germline, which may come from a read error. This chain joins TRBV12-3 or TRBV12-4 and TRBJ2-1; 7 nucleotides match TRBD1. The CDR3 has 13 residues. CDR3 bases: TGTGCCGGCAGGGACAGTTTTTCCAATGAGCAGTTCTTC. This translates into CAGRDSFSNEQFF.

This clonotype was seen once. The J gene is TRBJ2-1, the V gene TRBV5-1; either TRBD1 or TRBD2 may supply D (5 bases each). Germline V gene sequence: CDR1 SGHRS, CDR2 YFSETQ. V lost 4 bases, J lost 5 bases, and 19 bases lay in between. The CDR3 contains 16 residues. The DNA for the CDR3 is TGCGCCAGCAGCCTCGGACACTCAGGGACCCACAATGAGCAGTTCTTC. Translating gives CASSLGHSGTHNEQFF.

V gene TRBV7-9 combines with J gene TRBJ1-6; TRBD1 matches at 9 bases. After removal of 5 bases from V and 5 bases from J, the junction contained 7 bases not matched to a gene. CDR1 is SEHNR, CDR2 FQNEAQ, per germline (reference sequence). The CDR3 has 16 amino acids. This chain's CDR3 is CASSLGQGSHNSPLHF. CDR3 bases: TGTGCCAGCAGCCTAGGACAGGGGAGTCATAATTCACCCCTCCACTTT.

This clonotype was detected a few times. One base separates it from a far larger clone, so it is likely a read error. The rearrangement links TRBV3-1 to TRBJ2-3; D may be TRBD2 (6 bases). The J call is in doubt because the DNA end fits TRBJ2-7 better. CDR1 and CDR2 from the germline V gene are LGHDT and YNNKEL (reference sequence). This CDR3 is 13 amino acids long. Written as DNA, the CDR3 is TGTGCCAGCGGGAGGACTAACTCCTACGGGCAGTACTTC. It specifies CASGRTNSYGQYF.

Ten or more counts support this clonotype. The gene calls are TRBV12-3 or TRBV12-4 and TRBJ1-4, with D possibly being TRBD1 (6 bases). CDR3 length equals 14 residues. V was cut by 7 bases and J by 11 bases, with 20 bases left in between. The CDR3 DNA sequence: TGTGCCAGCACCTTAGGGGGGGGCGAGAGGAAACTGTTTTTT. Protein sequence: CASTLGGGERKLFF.

This clonotype was found many times. The J gene is TRBJ2-5, the V gene TRBV7-8; D possibly corresponds to TRBD2 (6 bases). The ends were cut back, 5 bases at V and 7 bases at J, with 20 bases in the middle. CDR3 length: 15 amino acids. The germline V gene encodes CDR1 SGHVS and CDR2 FQNEAQ. CDR3 region: CASSTSRGTQGTQYF. In nucleotides, the CDR3 is TGTGCCAGCAGCACATCCCGGGGGACCCAGGGGACCCAGTACTTC.

This clonotype was observed at least ten times. The chain couples TRBV3-1 to TRBJ1-2; no definite D call. Trimming pared 4 bases from V and 0 bases from J, leaving 9 bases between. The length of the CDR3 is 14 residues. Germline V lookup: CDR1 LGHDT, CDR2 YNNKEL (reference sequence). CDR3 sequence reads: CASSLGIANYGYTF. DNA of the CDR3: TGTGCCAGCAGCCTCGGGATAGCTAACTATGGCTACACCTTC.

On this clonotype itself: One base away lies a much larger clone, so this may be a sequencing read error. The chain has TRBV12-3 or TRBV12-4 and TRBJ2-3, with a tentative D call TRBD2 (5 bases). The CDR3 sequence is 11 residues long. V shed 5 bases and J shed 7 bases, with 7 bases lying between them. CDR3 coding DNA: TGTGCCAGCAGTAGCGGATATACGCAGTATTTT. It yields the protein CASSSGYTQYF.

Many counts were recorded for this clonotype. This chain links TRBV11-2 with TRBJ1-6; D call uncertain. The ends were cut back, 4 bases at V and 7 bases at J, with 11 bases in the middle. The CDR3 sequence is 14 residues long. Germline loops: CDR1 SGHAT, CDR2 FQNNGV. CDR3 sequence: CASSSEGRNSPLHF. DNA of the CDR3: TGTGCCAGCAGCTCGGAGGGCCGGAATTCACCCCTCCACTTT.

V is TRBV6-2 or TRBV6-3 and J is TRBJ1-5; D gene unclear. The CDR3 consists of 12 residues. V was clipped by 4 bases and J by 5 bases, with 6 bases between them. The germline V gene has CDR1 MNHEY and CDR2 SVGEGT. Here the CDR3 reads CASSFAHQPQHF. CDR3 nucleotide sequence: TGTGCCAGCAGTTTTGCCCATCAGCCCCAGCATTTT.

The sample holds many counts of this clonotype. This chain joins TRBV5-5 and TRBJ2-7, with 7 bases matching TRBD1. Germline V gene data show CDR1 as SGHKS and CDR2 as YYEKEE (reference sequence). V trimming: 2 bases; J trimming: 5 bases; junction bases outside the gene matches: 4. This CDR3 region has 13 residues. CDR3 DNA sequence: TGTGCCAGCAGCTTAGGGGGCACGGACGAGCAGTACTTC. Translation: CASSLGGTDEQYF.

This clonotype came up many times. This rearrangement joins TRBV11-1 to TRBJ2-7; possible D gene TRBD2, 6 bases. The germline V and J ends were trimmed by 3 bases and 0 bases, with 12 bases remaining between them. This CDR3 has 15 residues. CDR1 and CDR2 from the germline V gene are SGHAT and FQDESV (reference sequence). The CDR3 region is CASSLRELSSYEQYF. The CDR3 DNA is TGTGCCAGCAGCTTGCGGGAACTCAGCTCCTACGAGCAGTACTTC.

This chain joins TRBV4-1 and TRBJ1-5; TRBD1 is a possible D gene (5 bases). The CDR3 contains 16 residues. Germline assignment: CDR1 MGHRA and CDR2 YSYEKL. V lost 0 bases to trimming and J lost 6 bases, with 15 bases between them. CDR3 DNA sequence: TGCGCCAGCAGCCAAGATGGGGGGGTCTTTGGTCAGCCCCAGCATTTT. It yields the protein CASSQDGGVFGQPQHF.